The 17 T cell receptor beta chains listed next were all sequenced from one sample in a study of cytomegalovirus exposure and HLA in healthy donors. With 60 Vbeta and 13 Jbeta primers, the PCR was carried out. Method: immunoSEQ multiplex PCR; TCRdb's copy keeps in-frame clones and lacks some. This table has 210,000 or so clones, about 80% appearing once. What was sequenced was PBMCs. These receptors all come from a woman in her 40s in good health and CMV-seronegative.

V is TRBV7-6 and J is TRBJ1-3; D gene uncertain. Trimming took 5 bases from V and 11 from J, leaving 10 bases between them. Germline CDR1 is SGHVS and CDR2 is FNYEAQ. CDR3 length: 11 residues. DNA of the CDR3: TGTGCCAGCAGCCTGGGCGGGGCCATATATTTT. Its translation: CASSLGGAIYF.

This chain connects TRBV2 to TRBJ1-3, with D uncertain. V lost 4 bases and J 4 bases, leaving 14 bases between the germline ends. Germline V lookup: CDR1 SNHLY, CDR2 FYNNEI. The CDR3 sequence is 15 residues long. CDR3 amino acids: CASSVNFDTGNTIYF. CDR3 nucleotides: TGTGCCAGCAGTGTTAACTTCGACACAGGAAACACCATATATTTT. The variable domain in full, completed from reference TRBV2 and TRBJ1-3, reads EPEVTQTPSHQVTQMGQEVILRCVPISNHLYFYWYRQILGQKVEFLVSFYNNEISEKSEIFDDQFSVERPDGSNFTLKIRSTKLEDSAMYFCASSVNFDTGNTIYFGEGSWLTVV.

V and J are TRBV7-8 and TRBJ1-2; 9 bases are a match to TRBD1. This CDR3 comprises 15 residues. J lost 4 bases, V lost 4 bases, and 7 bases had no gene match. Looked up from germline, CDR1 is SGHVS and CDR2 is FQNEAQ. The CDR3 reads CASSSMDRGGYGYTF. For the CDR3, the DNA is TGTGCCAGCAGCTCTATGGACAGGGGTGGCTATGGCTACACCTTC. The complete variable domain, with remaining parts taken from reference TRBV7-8 and TRBJ1-2, reads GAGVSQSPRYKVAKRGQDVALRCDPISGHVSLFWYQQALGQGPEFLTYFQNEAQLDKSGLPSDRFFAERPEGSVSTLKIQRTQQEDSAVYLCASSSMDRGGYGYTFGSGTRLTVV.

The V gene is TRBV2, the J gene TRBJ2-6; TRBD1 agrees at 12 bases. V dropped 7 bases and J dropped 4; count of bases not matched to a gene: 5. This CDR3 spans 16 amino acids. Germline CDR1 SNHLY, CDR2 FYNNEI. CDR3 bases: TGTGCCAGCAATAGGGACAGGGGGCCAGGGGCCAACGTCCTGACTTTC. It encodes CASNRDRGPGANVLTF.

CDR3 coding DNA: TGTGCCAGCAACCCCCAGGGGGCGGGATCACCCCTCCACTTT. Residues: CASNPQGAGSPLHF. V gene TRBV7-2 combines with J gene TRBJ1-6; TRBD1 agrees at 8 bases. Germline V gives CDR1 SGHTA, CDR2 FQGNSA. After removal of 7 bases from V and 10 bases from J, the junction contained 9 bases not matched to a gene. CDR3 length: 14 amino acids.

The chain has TRBV6-1 and TRBJ1-2; D gene uncertain. Germline V lookup: CDR1 MNHNS, CDR2 SASEGT. This CDR3 contains 13 residues. Deletions cut 4 bases from V and 12 bases from J, with 18 bases between. The CDR3 sequence is CASSGNRGRRHTF. The CDR3 coding sequence is TGTGCCAGCAGTGGGAATCGCGGGCGGCGGCACACCTTC.

This chain links TRBV27 with TRBJ1-1, with D hard to call. The length of the CDR3 is 16 residues. Trimming left V 1 base short and J 4 bases short, with 16 bases between. Germline assignment: CDR1 MNHEY and CDR2 SMNVEV (reference sequence). CDR3 sequence reads: CASSLWRGSGITEAFF. The CDR3 DNA sequence: TGTGCCAGCAGTTTATGGAGAGGGAGTGGAATCACTGAAGCTTTCTTT.

CDR3 region: CASSQEGTGAFYEQYF. DNA of the CDR3: TGCGCCAGCAGCCAAGAGGGGACAGGGGCCTTCTACGAGCAGTACTTC. The J gene is TRBJ2-5, the V gene TRBV4-1; 10 positions agree with TRBD1. The J call is uncertain, as TRBJ2-7 better fits the DNA end. The V gene's germline CDR1 is MGHRA and CDR2 YSYEKL. The CDR3 is made up of 16 amino acids.

J is TRBJ2-3 and V is TRBV13, with TRBD2 as a possible D gene (5 bases). V dropped 1 base and J dropped 0 bases, with 11 bases sitting between them. This CDR3 region has 16 residues. Germline V gives CDR1 PRHDT, CDR2 FYEKMQ (reference sequence). The CDR3 DNA is TGTGCCAGCAGCTTAGTCAGGACTTCTAGCACAGATACGCAGTATTTT. This translates into CASSLVRTSSTDTQYF.

V is TRBV7-9 and J is TRBJ1-1, with a possible D match to TRBD1 (5 bases). Trimming shortened V by 6 bases and J by 5 bases, and 19 bases separated the two germline ends. The CDR3 consists of 15 residues. CDR1 and CDR2 (germline): SEHNR, FQNEAQ (reference sequence). The CDR3 is CASSPRGTASTEAFF. CDR3 nucleotide sequence: TGTGCCAGCAGTCCAAGAGGGACTGCGAGTACTGAAGCTTTCTTT.

V is TRBV29-1 and J is TRBJ1-2; no definite D call. The CDR3 has 14 residues. Per germline, CDR1 SQVTM and CDR2 ANQGSEA. V lost 1 base and J lost 2, with 11 bases in between. In DNA form, the CDR3 reads TGCAGCGTTGAAGCGAGAAACCTAAACTATGGCTACACCTTC. Translated, it gives CSVEARNLNYGYTF.

V gene TRBV4-1 combines with J gene TRBJ1-6, with D maybe TRBD1 (6 bases). V was pared by 4 bases and J by 7 bases, with 26 bases between. This CDR3 region has 19 residues. Germline CDR1 is MGHRA and CDR2 is YSYEKL. The CDR3 loop reads CASSPSAPNRAGLNSPLHF. The CDR3 nucleotides are TGCGCCAGCAGCCCCAGCGCACCCAACAGGGCCGGGCTGAATTCACCCCTCCACTTT.

The CDR3 spells CASSVGSLGAGELFF. CDR3 coding DNA: TGTGCCAGCAGCGTAGGGAGTTTAGGGGCCGGGGAGCTGTTTTTT. This chain joins TRBV9 and TRBJ2-2, with D possibly TRBD1 on 5 matching bases. The CDR3 has 15 amino acids. V shed 0 bases and J shed 6 bases, with 12 bases lying between them. Germline assignment: CDR1 SGDLS and CDR2 YYNGEE.

This rearrangement joins TRBV2 to TRBJ1-6, with TRBD1 matching over 7 bases. The V gene's germline CDR1 is SNHLY and CDR2 FYNNEI. V was pared by 7 bases and J by 7 bases, with 10 bases of the junction left unmatched. The CDR3 extends over 15 amino acids. The CDR3 protein is CASTPGQASNSPLHF. CDR3 nucleotides: TGTGCCAGCACCCCCGGACAGGCCTCAAATTCACCCCTCCACTTT. The entire variable domain, with the rest obtained from reference TRBV2 and TRBJ1-6, is as follows: EPEVTQTPSHQVTQMGQEVILRCVPISNHLYFYWYRQILGQKVEFLVSFYNNEISEKSEIFDDQFSVERPDGSNFTLKIRSTKLEDSAMYFCASTPGQASNSPLHFGNGTRLTVT.

The chain uses TRBV12-2 and TRBJ2-7; the table's D call TRBD2 went unverified against the DNA. TRBV12-2 counts as a pseudogene. The CDR3 has 16 residues. The CDR3 DNA is TGTGCAAGTCGCCCCCCCCGGGGGGGGCCACAATACGAGCAGTACTTC. Translation gives CASRPPRGGPQYEQYF.

The chain couples TRBV27 to TRBJ1-1; TRBD1 aligns across 7 bases. Germline values: CDR1 MNHEY, CDR2 SMNVEV (reference sequence). The J segment lost 5 bases and the V segment lost 8 bases, leaving 11 bases of the junction unmatched. CDR3 size: 14 residues. In DNA, the CDR3 is TGTGCCAGCGATACAGGGGCTGGAGGGACTGAAGCTTTCTTT. It specifies CASDTGAGGTEAFF.

This sequence joins TRBV7-3 and TRBJ2-2; D is perhaps TRBD2 (6 bases). The CDR3 covers 14 residues. The germline V and J ends were trimmed by 5 bases and 9 bases, with 16 bases remaining between them. Germline V lookup: CDR1 SGHTA, CDR2 FQGTGA. As DNA, the CDR3 is TGTGCCAGCAGCCCGATATCCAGCGGGCGGGAGCTGTTTTTT. Its translation: CASSPISSGRELFF.